This T cell receptor beta chain was observed in a study of T cell repertoires in ileal Crohn's disease (dated by TCRdb to between 2019 and 2020). Context from the whole study: At the time of surgery, about a third of patients were active smokers, and the median duration of disease was 7.9 years. Every patient underwent surgery because of a complication, which was stricturing disease in roughly 60% of cases and penetrating disease in roughly 39%. A total of some 150 mucosal samples from around 57 patients were sequenced, collected from several sites on the surgical specimen and at postoperative endoscopy. Endoscopic postoperative recurrence was defined as a Rutgeerts score above i0. Running in parallel with the study was a multicentre cohort set up to find predictors of early endoscopic recurrence following ileocolonic resection. The TCR repertoire was analysed in around 50 patients with Crohn's disease drawn from a prospective multicentre cohort. Roughly half of the patients were given postoperative therapy, with 18 on anti-TNF agents and about a dozen on thiopurines. Neoterminal ileum biopsies obtained at postoperative colonoscopy were designated as M6 samples.

The time point label of this sample denotes: neoterminal ileum biopsy at postoperative endoscopy, about 6 months after surgery. Adults with ileal or ileocolonic Crohn's disease for whom ileocolonic resection was indicated were considered eligible. Before DNA extraction, whole ileal mucosal biopsies were kept frozen at -80 degrees C. Genomic DNA was extracted from frozen whole biopsies using a TRizol-based method and was quantified with a NanoDrop 2000 spectrophotometer. Beyond this particular receptor, the publication reports: Endoscopic recurrence was found to be associated with higher high-frequency clone percentages at surgery, and recurrence was observed in all patients with clonality above 26.8% (18/57). The timing of postoperative endoscopy varied within the first year after surgery, and the median delay was roughly 6.5 months. Compared with CD4 T cells, sorted CD8 T cells held more high-frequency clones, which suggests that the mucosal expansions were mostly CD8. Compared with non-smokers, patients who were active smokers at surgery showed a significantly higher proportion of clonal expansions (25.9% vs 17.9%, p=0.02). Mucosal CD4 and CD8 T cells were sorted and sequenced only in a subgroup of patients, the size of which was not stated.

The CDR3 goes from the cysteine to the phenylalanine over 16 residues. CDR3 DNA is the only sequence kept; it has 48 bases, read in frame from the first base. The junction shows trimming of 2 bases on V and 4 bases on J, plus 16 bases between the germline ends. CDR1 and CDR2, looked up from the germline V gene, are MNHEY and SVGAGI. This clone was detected only once. No cognate antigen has been identified for it. Per-base qualities were not stored, and no clone one base away is much larger. Around 500 nanograms of biopsy DNA per sample were submitted for commercial TCRB immunosequencing. Adaptive Biotechnology amplified the CDR3 regions from genomic DNA with a two-step multiplex PCR designed to control amplification bias. In the first PCR, primers covered every V and J gene segment, and in the second PCR, barcodes and Illumina adapters were added. An Illumina instrument was used to sequence the CDR3 libraries. The original methods were these. Analysis combined the vendor-provided pipelines with custom analysis of raw data in R/Bioconductor under R version 3.3.0. Clonality, ranging from 0 to 1, was calculated as the inverse of the normalised Shannon entropy of all productive clones. High-frequency clones were defined as the share of the repertoire taken up by the top 100 clones, keeping only clones that passed a 95% confidence test. Repertoire diversity was measured with the Simpson index, and overlap between samples was measured with the Morisita-Horn index. The source is immuneACCESS, and TCRdb retained only in-frame sequences with V and J called. Part of the clones is not carried over; for the studies checked, unresolved V genes explain less than half of this, and the remainder is unexplained. V and J calls plus clone size are reproduced from that table; the DNA served to infer D and trimming. Across this sample there are over 9,000 clones, with about four fifths seen only once. The ten largest account for about 15% of the sample.

The receptor chain draws on TRBV6-5 and TRBJ2-3, with TRBD1 tentatively as D gene (6 bases match). Sequenced material: ileal tissue. The source is an adult with Crohn's disease. The DNA sequence follows: TGTGCCAGCAGTTACCTCTCGGCAGGGGCGGCAGATACGCAGTATTTT. Translated, this is CASSYLSAGAADTQYF.